The TCR beta chain described here comes from a study of regulatory T cells in long-lasting Graves disease. The germline CDR1 and CDR2 sequences are SGHRS and YFSETQ. With V trimmed by 0 bases and J by 5 bases, 4 bases remained unmatched. The CDR3 sequence is 14 residues long. The sample holds a few counts of this clonotype. CDR3-region Arm-PCR and iRepertoire HTBI primers produced the TCR beta libraries. Each CDR3 protein is one row after TCRdb ran MiXCR on the multiplex PCR reads. The data show roughly 610,000 distinct CDR3 sequences, roughly 16% seen once. Time point given: newly diagnosed GD, antithyroid drugs for less than 3 months. The authors made the TCR library using RNA they extracted from PBMCs. The sample was also linked to a second study, of T cells in Graves' hyperthyroidism and ophthalmopathy.

The source was peripheral blood mononuclear cells (PBMCs), collected at new diagnosis, from a patient treated with antithyroid drugs. The chain combines TRBV5-1 with TRBJ2-7; TRBD1 aligns across 8 bases. The receptor was isolated from a woman in her twenties or thirties with Graves disease. This CDR3 reads CASSLGQGTDEQYF. DNA for the CDR3: TGCGCCAGCAGCTTGGGACAGGGGACCGACGAGCAGTACTTC.